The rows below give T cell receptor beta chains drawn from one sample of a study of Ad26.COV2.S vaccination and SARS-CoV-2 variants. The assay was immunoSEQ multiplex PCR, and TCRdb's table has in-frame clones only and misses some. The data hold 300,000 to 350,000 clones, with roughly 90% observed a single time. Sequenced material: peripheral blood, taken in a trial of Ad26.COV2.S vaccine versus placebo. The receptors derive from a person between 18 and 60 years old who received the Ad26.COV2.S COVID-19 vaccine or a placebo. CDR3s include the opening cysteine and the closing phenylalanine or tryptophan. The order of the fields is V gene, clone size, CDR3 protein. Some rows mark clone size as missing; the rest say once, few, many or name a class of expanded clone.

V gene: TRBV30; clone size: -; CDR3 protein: CAWSGGELFF
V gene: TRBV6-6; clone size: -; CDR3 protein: CASYPSAGYIDTEAFF
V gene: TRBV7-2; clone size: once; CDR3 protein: CASSSTSSTDTQYF
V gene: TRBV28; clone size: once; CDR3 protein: CASSLGRYSNQPQHF
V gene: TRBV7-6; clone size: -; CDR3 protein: CASTPGAGSDGYTF
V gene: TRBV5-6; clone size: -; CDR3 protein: CASSLLSYIYGYTF
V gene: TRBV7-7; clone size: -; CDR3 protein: CASSPRRPNTGELFF
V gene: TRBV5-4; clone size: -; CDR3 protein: CASTYRGTGELFF
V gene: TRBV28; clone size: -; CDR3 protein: CASSGGGEGSYEQYF
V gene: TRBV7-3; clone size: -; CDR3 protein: CASSPQGGDGYTF
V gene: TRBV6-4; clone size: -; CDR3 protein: CASSSSASTDTQYF
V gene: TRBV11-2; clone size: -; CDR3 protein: CASSLDLNRGLYGYTF
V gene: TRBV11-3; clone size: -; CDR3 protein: CASSPTGDEQYF
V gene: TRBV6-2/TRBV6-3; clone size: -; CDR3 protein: CASSPSGNTIYF
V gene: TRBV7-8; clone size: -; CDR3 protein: CASSGVHEQYF
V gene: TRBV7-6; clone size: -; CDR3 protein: CASSSGRRRDRDRNGYTF
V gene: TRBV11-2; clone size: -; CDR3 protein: CASSFISRETQYF
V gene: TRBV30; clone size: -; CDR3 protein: CAWSGGATNEKLFF
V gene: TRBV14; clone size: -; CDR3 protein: CASSQDLEETQYF
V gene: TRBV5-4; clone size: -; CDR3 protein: CASSLHEGLEAFF
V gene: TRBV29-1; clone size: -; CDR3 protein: CSVDTDGYNEQFF
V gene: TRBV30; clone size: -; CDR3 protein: CAWRPGARGYGYTF
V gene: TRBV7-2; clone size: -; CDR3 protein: CASSLGMNTEAFF
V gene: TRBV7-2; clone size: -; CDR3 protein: CASSLVGTGGNQPQHF
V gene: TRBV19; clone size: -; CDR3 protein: CASSIGAGNQPQHF
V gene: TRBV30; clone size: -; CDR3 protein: CAWSAGQGEQFF
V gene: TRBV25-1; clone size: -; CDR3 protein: CASTEGIPIFQETQYF
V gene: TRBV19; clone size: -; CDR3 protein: CASSIRGSLYPFEQYF
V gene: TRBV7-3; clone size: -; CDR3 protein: CASSTYPNTEAFF
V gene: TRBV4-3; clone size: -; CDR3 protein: CASSRQSGGANEQFF
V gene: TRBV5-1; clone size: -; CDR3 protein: CASSSLTGNYGYTF
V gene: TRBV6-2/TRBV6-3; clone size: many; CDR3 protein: CASSDGPPVGEQFF
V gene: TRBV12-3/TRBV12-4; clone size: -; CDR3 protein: CASSFGGGTEAFF
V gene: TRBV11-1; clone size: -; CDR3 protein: CASSLVGPGQTYEQYF
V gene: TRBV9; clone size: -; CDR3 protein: CASGGTGATGELFF
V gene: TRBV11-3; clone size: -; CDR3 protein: CASSWSIAGSNTGELFF
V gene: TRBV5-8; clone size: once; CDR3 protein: CASSSHGENEKLFF
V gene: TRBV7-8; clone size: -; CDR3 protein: CASSPRAGLGTEAFF
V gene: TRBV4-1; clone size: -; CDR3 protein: CASSQGGIRDEYFYSNQPQHF
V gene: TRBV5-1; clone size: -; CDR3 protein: CASSLGDRGSRQPQHF
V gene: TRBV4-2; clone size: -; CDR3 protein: CASSQDRGPTNYGYTF
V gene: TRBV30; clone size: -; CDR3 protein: CAWNSDRGGSPLHF
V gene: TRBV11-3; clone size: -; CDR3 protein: CASSLSRNEQFF
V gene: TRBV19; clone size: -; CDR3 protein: CASSIGGAPYGYTF
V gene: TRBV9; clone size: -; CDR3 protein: CASSDGTGGYGNTIYF
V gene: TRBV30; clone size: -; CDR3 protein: CAWSTGINQPQHF